Following are 23 T cell receptor beta chains from one sample sequenced in a study of siplizumab effects on memory and regulatory T cells. Profiled with immunoSEQ multiplex PCR; TCRdb holds only in-frame clones, not every one. The table records tens of thousands of clones, about 90% of them present only once. Sequenced material: CD8+ T cells sorted from blood. The receptors were gathered from a human donor in good health.

This clone was recorded only once. V gene TRBV27 combines with J gene TRBJ2-7, with D possibly being TRBD1 (6 bases). V lost 1 base to trimming and J lost 5 bases, with 15 bases between them. CDR3 length: 15 amino acids. In germline, CDR1 is MNHEY, CDR2 SMNVEV (reference sequence). The CDR3 DNA is TGTGCCAGCAGTTTATTCCCCACAGGGTTCAACGAGCAGTACTTC. It translates to CASSLFPTGFNEQYF.

This chain joins TRBV6-5 and TRBJ1-1, with D possibly matching TRBD1 (5 bases). This CDR3 has 12 residues. V lost 5 bases and J 5 bases, leaving 9 bases between the germline ends. Germline CDR1 reads MNHEY; CDR2 reads SVGAGI. In DNA form, the CDR3 reads TGTGCCAGCAGTCCCTCAGGGACTGAAGCTTTCTTT. Amino acids: CASSPSGTEAFF.

This chain uses TRBV7-2 with TRBJ1-5; D gene uncertain. Trimming cost V 2 bases and J 0 bases, with 8 bases left between them. The CDR3 runs to 15 residues. Germline values: CDR1 SGHTA, CDR2 FQGNSA. The CDR3: CASSLLGNSNQPQHF. Written as DNA, the CDR3 is TGTGCCAGCAGCTTATTGGGAAATAGCAATCAGCCCCAGCATTTT.

The V gene is TRBV5-1, the J gene TRBJ2-7; 9 positions agree with TRBD2. The CDR3 length is 15 residues. With 0 bases clipped from V and 3 bases from J, the junction kept 4 bases outside the gene matches. Germline assignment: CDR1 SGHRS and CDR2 YFSETQ. As DNA, the CDR3 is TGCGCCAGCAGCTTGGAGCCTAGCGGGAACTACGAGCAGTACTTC. Protein: CASSLEPSGNYEQYF.

This clone came up a few times. This rearrangement joins TRBV30 to TRBJ2-5; maybe TRBD1 (6 bases). Per the germline V gene, CDR1 is GTSNPN and CDR2 is SVGIG (reference sequence). V was cut by 8 bases and J by 5 bases, with 21 bases left in between. The CDR3 consists of 14 residues. For the CDR3, the DNA is TGTGCCGGGGACACCGGCAGGGATGGGGAGACCCAGTACTTC. Encoded protein: CAGDTGRDGETQYF.

The chain has TRBV7-2 and TRBJ2-7; D unclear. The V end was cut by 1 base, the J end by 2 bases, with 12 bases between. The germline V gene has CDR1 SGHTA and CDR2 FQGNSA. This CDR3 region has 15 residues. The CDR3 is CASSLEAVQTYEQYF. CDR3 sequence (DNA): TGTGCCAGCAGCTTAGAGGCTGTACAGACCTACGAGCAGTACTTC.

The chain couples TRBV27 to TRBJ1-6; D gene uncertain. The CDR3 runs 12 residues. CDR1 and CDR2 (germline): MNHEY, SMNVEV (reference sequence). The germline V and J ends were trimmed by 3 bases and 11 bases, with 8 bases remaining between them. In nucleotides, the CDR3 is TGTGCCAGCAGTTTTCCGTGGGCACCCCTCCACTTT. It translates to CASSFPWAPLHF.

About this clone: Mismatch with germline at one junction end may stem from a read error. The V and J genes are TRBV5-3 and TRBJ1-2; D gene uncertain. TRBV5-3 falls under the ORF class, with uncertain function. The CDR3 has 12 amino acids. As DNA, the CDR3 is TGTGCCAGCAGCTTGGGCCACAGTGGCTACACCTTC. Its protein product is CASSLGHSGYTF.

CDR3 nucleotides: TGTGCCAGCAGTTACGCGGATCCGCGGTCCTACGAGCAGTACTTC. This sequence encodes CASSYADPRSYEQYF. The chain joins TRBV6-5 to TRBJ2-7; no reliable D call. Germline V gives CDR1 MNHEY, CDR2 SVGAGI. This CDR3 contains 15 residues. Between the trimmed V and J ends, which lost 2 bases and 1 base, there was a span of 12 bases.

J is TRBJ1-1 and V is TRBV9, with 7 bases lining up with TRBD1. The CDR3 contains 14 residues. CDR1 and CDR2 from the germline V gene are SGDLS and YYNGEE. Trimming took 0 bases from V and 1 from J; bases not matched to a gene: 0. Here the CDR3 DNA reads TGTGCCAGCAGCGTAGACAGGGGGAACACTGAAGCTTTCTTT. Its protein product is CASSVDRGNTEAFF.

The CDR3 DNA follows: TGTGCCAGCTCACCACTTACAGGGCCCGAGCAGTACTTC. Its translation: CASSPLTGPEQYF. The V gene is TRBV18, the J gene TRBJ2-7; perhaps TRBD1 as D (6 bases). CDR1 and CDR2 (germline): KGHSH, LQKENI. The V gene lost 1 base and the J gene lost 6 bases, with 10 bases spanning the gap. This CDR3 is built from 13 residues.

A few counts support this clone. This chain connects TRBV7-9 to TRBJ1-2, with D unresolved. Germline V gene sequence: CDR1 SEHNR, CDR2 FQNEAQ (reference sequence). The V gene lost 5 bases and the J gene lost 6 bases, with 16 bases spanning the gap. This CDR3 spans 14 amino acids. The CDR3 coding sequence is TGTGCCAGCAGCCCCCCAGGCCCTCCCAATGGCTACACCTTC. Its protein product is CASSPPGPPNGYTF. Combining the CDR3 with reference TRBV7-9 and TRBJ1-2 gives the whole variable domain DTGVSQNPRHKITKRGQNVTFRCDPISEHNRLYWYRQTLGQGPEFLTYFQNEAQLEKSRLLSDRFSAERPKGSFSTLEIQRTEQGDSAMYLCASSPPGPPNGYTFGSGTRLTVV.

The DNA for the CDR3 is TGTGCCAGCAGCTCGGGACAGACCTATGGCTACACCTTC. Its protein product is CASSSGQTYGYTF. The chain joins TRBV9 to TRBJ1-2; TRBD1 aligns across 7 bases. J gave up 4 bases and V 4 bases, and 4 bases lay outside the gene matches. The V gene's germline CDR1 is SGDLS and CDR2 YYNGEE. This CDR3 contains 13 residues.

The CDR3, as DNA: TGTGCCAGCAGCTCCCCGCTGCCCCCCGGCGAGCAGTACTTC. It encodes CASSSPLPPGEQYF. The rearrangement uses TRBV7-9 and TRBJ2-7; D call uncertain. The CDR3 consists of 14 residues. V dropped 4 bases and J dropped 6 bases, with 16 bases sitting between them. In germline, CDR1 is SEHNR, CDR2 FQNEAQ (reference sequence).

This chain joins TRBV19 and TRBJ2-2, with a possible D match to TRBD2 (5 bases). The germline V and J ends were trimmed by 7 bases and 2 bases, with 17 bases remaining between them. This CDR3 has 16 amino acids. Germline lookup yields CDR1 LNHDA and CDR2 SQIVND (reference sequence). Here the CDR3 reads CASTPRGEGNTGELFF. The CDR3 region has the DNA TGTGCCAGTACCCCCCGGGGAGAGGGTAACACCGGGGAGCTGTTTTTT.

The V gene is TRBV9, the J gene TRBJ2-5; the D is unclear. Germline CDR1 and CDR2: SGDLS and YYNGEE. The ends were cut back, 3 bases at V and 7 bases at J, with 16 bases in the middle. CDR3 length equals 14 residues. CDR3 nucleotides: TGTGCCAGCAGCGGTGGTGGGGTTTTGGTGACCCAGTACTTC. Encoded protein: CASSGGGVLVTQYF.

The chain recombines TRBV7-9 with TRBJ2-1, with D hard to call. Trimming shortened V by 10 bases and J by 0 bases, and 16 bases separated the two germline ends. Germline CDR1 is SEHNR and CDR2 is FQNEAQ (reference sequence). CDR3 length: 15 residues. CDR3 amino acids: CATHLPRSSYNEQFF. DNA for the CDR3: TGTGCCACCCATCTCCCCCGAAGCTCCTACAATGAGCAGTTCTTC.

The chain joins TRBV16 to TRBJ1-5; a weak D match, TRBD1 (5 bases). V shed 1 base and J shed 5 bases, with 12 bases lying between them. CDR1 is KGHSY, CDR2 FQNENV, per germline. There are 15 residues in the CDR3. In nucleotides, the CDR3 is TGTGCCAGCAGCCAATGGGGGGAAGGGGATCAGCCCCAGCATTTT. Translating gives CASSQWGEGDQPQHF.

The chain recombines TRBV15 with TRBJ2-7; a weak D match, TRBD2 (5 bases). Germline V lookup: CDR1 LNHNV, CDR2 YYDKDF (reference sequence). The CDR3 spans 15 residues. V lost 3 bases to trimming and J lost 5 bases, with 17 bases between them. CDR3 nucleotides: TGTGCCACCAGCAGTGATCGGGAAGGGAGAAACGAGCAGTACTTC. Amino acids: CATSSDREGRNEQYF.

V and J are TRBV30 and TRBJ1-5, with 7 positions matching TRBD1. This CDR3 spans 15 amino acids. Losses at the gene ends were 1 base for V and 0 bases for J; bases not matched to a gene: 3. Germline CDR1 GTSNPN, CDR2 SVGIG (reference sequence). CDR3 DNA sequence: TGTGCCTGGAGTGGTGGGACAGATAGCAATCAGCCCCAGCATTTT. Its protein is CAWSGGTDSNQPQHF.

A few counts support this clone. The chain carries TRBV7-9 and TRBJ1-5; TRBD1 is a possible D gene (5 bases). V lost 5 bases and J 4 bases, leaving 12 bases between the germline ends. The CDR3 runs 14 residues. Germline lookup yields CDR1 SEHNR and CDR2 FQNEAQ (reference sequence). CDR3: CASSKGTVNQPQHF. The CDR3 DNA reads as TGTGCCAGCAGCAAAGGGACGGTAAATCAGCCCCAGCATTTT.

CDR3 in DNA: TGTGCCAGTAGACCGTTAGCGGGCCCCACAGATACGCAGTATTTT. This codes for CASRPLAGPTDTQYF. The V call is TRBV19, the J call TRBJ2-3; TRBD2 aligns across 7 bases. V was pared by 6 bases and J by 2 bases, with 8 bases of the junction left unmatched. The CDR3 totals 15 residues. Germline CDR1 reads LNHDA; CDR2 reads SQIVND (reference sequence).

The rearrangement joins TRBV7-3 to TRBJ2-1, with D perhaps given as TRBD1 or TRBD2 (6 bases each). V was trimmed by 1 base and J by 2 bases, leaving 12 bases between them. The CDR3 loop spans 16 amino acids. Germline V gene data show CDR1 as SGHTA and CDR2 as FQGTGA. The CDR3, as DNA: TGTGCCAGCAGCTTAAGCTCGGGGGCAGCCTACAATGAGCAGTTCTTC. This sequence encodes CASSLSSGAAYNEQFF.